This T cell receptor (beta chain) is drawn from a study of radiation and T cells in renal cell carcinoma. Overall study context: Nephrectomy followed 15 Gy stereotactic body radiation by 4 weeks. Study results and limitations: Without pretreatment biopsies, baseline tumor clonotype presence was undetermined. Top tumor clonotypes rose in blood 2 weeks post-radiation, then contracted.

The time point here: blood 2 weeks post-SBRT. The sample's treatment: 15 Gy SBRT to primary tumor, nephrectomy 4 weeks later. Radiation-treated patients gave blood at baseline, week 2 and week 4. A note on this clone: The antigen is undetermined.

Profiled with immunoSEQ multiplex PCR; TCRdb holds only in-frame clones, not every one. The sample carries roughly 120,000 clones, roughly four fifths recorded once. The CDR3 runs to 15 residues. The germline V gene encodes CDR1 ENHRY and CDR2 SYGVKD. Unmatched junction bases numbered 15, after V lost 11 bases and J lost 6 bases. Specimen: blood, collected from a patient whose treatment included radiotherapy and nephrectomy. This rearrangement joins TRBV10-3 to TRBJ2-2, with 7 positions matching TRBD1. The source is a woman aged 60-75 years with renal cell carcinoma. This CDR3 reads CAASGQDQGPGELFF. The CDR3 DNA is TGTGCCGCATCTGGACAGGACCAGGGGCCCGGGGAGCTGTTTTTT.